This T cell receptor (beta chain) was obtained from a study of human T cells and chemical hapten exposure. Study-wide results and limits: After DPC sensitization, TCRs above 1 in 1000 frequency showed no change.

Time point specified: patch test 1, 2 weeks after DPC sensitization. This sample's treatment: therapeutic diphenylcyclopropenone sensitization with weekly scalp DPC. Individual cDNA molecules each carried unique molecular identifiers attached by the library. In TCRdb, the RACE reads were re-called with MiXCR into one record per CDR3 protein. The sample includes 79,000 or so distinct CDR3 sequences, about 31% of them seen just once. This clonotype appeared a few times. Its antigen remains unknown. V lost 6 bases to trimming and J lost 1 base, with 15 bases between them. CDR3 length: 15 residues. Germline CDR1 is SEHNR and CDR2 is FQNEAQ (reference sequence).

The receptor was derived from a man in his forties with alopecia areata. Some clones in this sample may be carry-over from other donors' samples. The sample was whole blood, taken in connection with sensitization to the hapten diphenylcyclopropenone (DPC). This chain uses TRBV7-9 with TRBJ1-1; D unclear. The CDR3 sequence is CASRPRVAANTEAFF. CDR3 nucleotides: TGTGCCAGCAGACCCCGTGTCGCCGCGAACACTGAAGCTTTCTTT.